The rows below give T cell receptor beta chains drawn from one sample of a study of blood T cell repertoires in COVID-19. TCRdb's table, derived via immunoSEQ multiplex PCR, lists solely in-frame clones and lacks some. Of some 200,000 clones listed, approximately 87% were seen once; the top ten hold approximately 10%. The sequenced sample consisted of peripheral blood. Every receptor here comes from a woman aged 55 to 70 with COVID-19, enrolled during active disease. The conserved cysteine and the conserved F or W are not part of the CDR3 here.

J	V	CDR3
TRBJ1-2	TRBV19	ASSVTAGGAGYT
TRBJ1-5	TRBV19	ASSMGQSPGNQPQH
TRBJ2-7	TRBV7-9	ASSLMSGLYEQY
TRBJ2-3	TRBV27	ASSSSTGGLTDTQY
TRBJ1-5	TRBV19	ASSFRYRQGNDGNQPQH
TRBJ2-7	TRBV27	ASSLFPRGAGAYEQY
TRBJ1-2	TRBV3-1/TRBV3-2	ASSRTGGADGYT
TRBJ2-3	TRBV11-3	ASSSRLTGTSGLGTDTQY
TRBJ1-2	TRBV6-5	ASTRDRVYGYT
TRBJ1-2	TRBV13	ASSSKQGVYGYT
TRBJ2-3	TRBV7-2	ASSPQPSGVTDTQY